This T cell receptor (beta chain) came from a study of blood T cell repertoires in COVID-19. Study at large: Specimens from acute and convalescent COVID-19 originated in the United States, Italy and Spain.

Here immunoSEQ multiplex PCR was the method, and the copy in TCRdb shows in-frame clones only, minus some. The sample carries about 250,000 clones, about 88% recorded once. The study assigned cohorts using participant-reported clinical history. The sample taken for sequencing was PBMCs or T cells enriched from blood (not recorded which). This sequence was found in a woman in her forties or fifties who had recovered from COVID-19.

The CDR3 DNA reads as TGTGCCAGCAGCCCGGGACTAGCGGGAGAGAACGAGCAGTACTTC. It yields the protein CASSPGLAGENEQYF. This sequence joins TRBV9 and TRBJ2-7, with 14 bases aligning to TRBD2. This CDR3 region has 15 residues. V shed 4 bases, J shed 5 bases, and the junction held 5 bases outside the gene matches. Germline V gene lookup returns CDR1 SGDLS and CDR2 YYNGEE.